Below, one T cell receptor (beta chain) is given with its context. The antigen is undetermined. This sample was included in a study of cytomegalovirus exposure and HLA in healthy donors. J gave up 5 bases and V 4 bases, and 8 bases lay outside the gene matches. Germline loops: CDR1 SGHTS, CDR2 YDEGEE. CDR3 size: 16 residues. Study findings and constraints: The classifier reportedly diagnosed cytomegalovirus status with high sensitivity and specificity.

The PCR was carried out with 60 Vbeta primers and 13 Jbeta primers. Profiled with immunoSEQ multiplex PCR; TCRdb holds only in-frame clones, not every one. The table has some 190,000 clones, about 80% seen once; the top ten hold 13% to 15%. The sample comprised PBMCs. V gene TRBV5-8 combines with J gene TRBJ2-5, with 13 bases fitting TRBD2. The TCR sequence derives from a young woman in good health and CMV-seropositive. CDR3 coding DNA: TGTGCCAGCAGCCGGGGACTAGCGGGAATGATGGAGACCCAGTACTTC. Its translation: CASSRGLAGMMETQYF.